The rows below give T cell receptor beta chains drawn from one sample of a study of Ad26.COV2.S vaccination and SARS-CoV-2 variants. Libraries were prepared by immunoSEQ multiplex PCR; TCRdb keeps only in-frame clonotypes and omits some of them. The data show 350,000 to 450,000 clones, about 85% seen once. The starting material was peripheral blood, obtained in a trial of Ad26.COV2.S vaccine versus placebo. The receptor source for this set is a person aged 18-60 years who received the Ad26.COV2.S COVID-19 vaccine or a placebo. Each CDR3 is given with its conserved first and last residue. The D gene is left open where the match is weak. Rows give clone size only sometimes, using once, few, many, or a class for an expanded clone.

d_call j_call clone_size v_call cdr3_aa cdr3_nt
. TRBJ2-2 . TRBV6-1 CASSEGLGTGELFF TGTGCCAGCAGTGAAGGTTTAGGCACCGGGGAGCTGTTTTTT
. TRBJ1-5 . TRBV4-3 CASSLGKGLCNQPQHF TGCGCCAGCAGCCTCGGGAAGGGTTTGTGCAATCAGCCCCAGCATTTT
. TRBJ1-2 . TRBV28 CASSFSNYGYTF TGTGCCAGCAGTTTCTCTAACTATGGCTACACCTTC
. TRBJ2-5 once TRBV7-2 CASSLNSRRGETQYF TGTGCCAGCAGCCTAAATAGCCGGAGGGGGGAGACCCAGTACTTC
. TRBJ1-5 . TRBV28 CASRPGAGENQPQHF TGTGCCAGCAGACCCGGGGCAGGGGAAAATCAGCCCCAGCATTTT
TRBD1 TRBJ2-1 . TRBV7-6 CASSLVAGGSPEQFF TGTGCCAGCAGCTTAGTCGCAGGGGGAAGCCCTGAGCAGTTCTTC
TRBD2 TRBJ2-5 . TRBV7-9 CASSSGWTSDQETQYF TGTGCCAGCAGCTCAGGCTGGACTAGCGACCAAGAGACCCAGTACTTC
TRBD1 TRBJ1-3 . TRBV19 CASSSGTGAGNTIYF TGTGCCAGTAGTTCCGGGACAGGGGCTGGAAACACCATATATTTT
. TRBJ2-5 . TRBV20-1 CSARKETQYF TGCAGTGCTAGGAAAGAGACCCAGTACTTC
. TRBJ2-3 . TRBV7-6 CASSLGNLALTDTQYF TGTGCCAGCAGCTTAGGAAATTTGGCCTTAACAGATACGCAGTATTTT
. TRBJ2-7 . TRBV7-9 CASQRDKAYEQYF TGTGCCAGTCAGAGGGACAAAGCGTACGAGCAGTACTTC
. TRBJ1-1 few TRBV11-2 CASSLHGEAFF TGTGCCAGCAGCTTGCATGGCGAAGCTTTCTTT
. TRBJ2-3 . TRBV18 CASSPPRVGGPDTQYF TGTGCCAGCTCACCACCGAGAGTGGGTGGCCCAGATACGCAGTATTTT
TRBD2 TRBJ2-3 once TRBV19 CASRRGGEGTDTQYF TGTGCCAGTCGGCGGGGGGGCGAGGGCACAGATACGCAGTATTTT
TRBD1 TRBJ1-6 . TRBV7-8 CASSLHPGQGNSPLHF TGTGCCAGCAGCTTACACCCGGGACAGGGAAATTCACCCCTCCACTTT
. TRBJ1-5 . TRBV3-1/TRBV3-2 CASSQVPLGSPQHF TGTGCCAGCAGCCAAGTTCCCCTAGGGAGCCCCCAGCATTTT
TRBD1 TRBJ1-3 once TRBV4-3 CASSQVGTASGNTIYF TGCGCCAGCAGCCAAGTAGGGACAGCCTCTGGAAACACCATATATTTT
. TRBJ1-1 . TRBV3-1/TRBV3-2 CASSQDLGNTEAFF TGTGCCAGCAGCCAAGATTTAGGGAACACTGAAGCTTTCTTT
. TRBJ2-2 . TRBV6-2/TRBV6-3 CASSSGLATGELFF TGTGCCAGCAGTTCAGGGCTCGCCACCGGGGAGCTGTTTTTT
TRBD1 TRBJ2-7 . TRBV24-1 CATRERQGMWYEQYF TGTGCCACCAGAGAGCGACAGGGGATGTGGTACGAGCAGTACTTC
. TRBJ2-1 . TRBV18 CASSPPGSSYNEQFF TGTGCCAGCTCACCACCGGGAAGCTCCTACAATGAGCAGTTCTTC
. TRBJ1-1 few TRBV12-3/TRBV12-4 CASSLNRVTEAFF TGTGCCAGCAGTTTGAACAGGGTAACTGAAGCTTTCTTT
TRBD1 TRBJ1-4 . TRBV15 CATSGGQGIGNPNEKLFF TGTGCCACCAGCGGGGGACAGGGGATCGGCAACCCTAATGAAAAACTGTTTTTT
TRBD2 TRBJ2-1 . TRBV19 CASSRSGSSYNEQFF TGTGCCAGTAGTAGAAGCGGGAGCTCCTACAATGAGCAGTTCTTC
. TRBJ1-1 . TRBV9 CASSSGLRNTEAFF TGTGCCAGCAGCTCGGGACTCCGGAACACTGAAGCTTTCTTT
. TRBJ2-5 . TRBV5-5 CASRDTSRAETQYF TGTGCCAGCAGGGATACGAGCCGCGCAGAGACCCAGTACTTC
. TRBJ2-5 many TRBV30 CAWTGGGRHQETQYF TGTGCCTGGACGGGCGGGGGCAGGCACCAAGAGACCCAGTACTTC
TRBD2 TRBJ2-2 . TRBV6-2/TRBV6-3 CASSPTPRLAGYGELFF TGTGCCAGCAGCCCCACCCCTCGACTAGCGGGATACGGGGAGCTGTTTTTT
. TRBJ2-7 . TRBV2 CASRGSVDYEQYF TGTGCCAGCAGAGGTTCGGTGGATTACGAGCAGTACTTC
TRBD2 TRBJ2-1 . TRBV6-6 CASSIAGGSYNEQFF TGTGCCAGCTCCATAGCGGGGGGATCCTACAATGAGCAGTTCTTC
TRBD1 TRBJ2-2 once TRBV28 CASSKGARTGELFF TGTGCCAGCAGCAAGGGGGCGCGCACCGGGGAGCTGTTTTTT
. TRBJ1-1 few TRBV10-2 CASRTEEDTEAFF TGCGCCAGCAGAACCGAGGAAGACACTGAAGCTTTCTTT
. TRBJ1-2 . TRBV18 CASSQDTDYGYTF TGTGCCAGCTCGCAGGACACAGACTATGGCTACACCTTC
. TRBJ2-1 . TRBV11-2 CASSLWGRDEQFF TGTGCCAGCAGCCTGTGGGGGCGTGATGAGCAGTTCTTC
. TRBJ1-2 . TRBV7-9 CATPPHYGYTF TGTGCCACCCCGCCCCATTATGGCTACACCTTC
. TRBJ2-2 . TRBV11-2 CASSVGGWDEKRTGELFF TGTGCCAGCAGCGTAGGGGGTTGGGACGAAAAACGCACCGGGGAGCTGTTTTTT
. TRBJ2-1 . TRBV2 CASGRGFHEQFF TGTGCCAGCGGAAGGGGTTTCCATGAGCAGTTCTTC
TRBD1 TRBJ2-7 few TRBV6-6 CASIEPGTGVYEQYF TGTGCCAGCATCGAACCCGGGACAGGGGTCTACGAGCAGTACTTC
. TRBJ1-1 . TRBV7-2 CASSFQGQSTEAFF TGTGCCAGCAGCTTTCAGGGGCAAAGCACTGAAGCTTTCTTT
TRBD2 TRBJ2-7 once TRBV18 CASSTSGRAYEQYF TGTGCCAGCTCAACTAGCGGGAGGGCCTACGAGCAGTACTTC
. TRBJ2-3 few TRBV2 CASSEQGPDTQYF TGTGCCAGCAGTGAGCAGGGGCCAGATACGCAGTATTTT
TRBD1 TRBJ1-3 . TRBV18 CASSLTQGEGNTIYF TGTGCCAGCTCACTGACCCAGGGGGAAGGAAACACCATATATTTT
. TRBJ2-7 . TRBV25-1 CASSEGDVGLYEQYF TGTGCCAGCAGTGAGGGGGACGTGGGCCTCTACGAGCAGTACTTC
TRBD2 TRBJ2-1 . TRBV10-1 CASSESSGIYNEQFF TGCGCCAGCAGTGAGTCTAGCGGGATCTACAATGAGCAGTTCTTC
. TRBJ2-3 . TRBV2 CASRMYTQYF TGTGCCAGCAGAATGTATACGCAGTATTTT
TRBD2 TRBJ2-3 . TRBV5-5 CASSLMPSGNTDTQYF TGTGCCAGCAGCTTGATGCCTAGCGGGAACACAGATACGCAGTATTTT
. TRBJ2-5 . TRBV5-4 CASSLRETQYF TGTGCCAGCAGCTTGCGAGAGACCCAGTACTTC
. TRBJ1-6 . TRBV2 CASSDRGINNSPLHF TGTGCCAGCAGTGATAGGGGGATTAATAATTCACCCCTCCACTTT
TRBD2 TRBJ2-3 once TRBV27 CASSLGREADTQYF TGTGCCAGCAGTTTAGGGCGGGAGGCAGATACGCAGTATTTT
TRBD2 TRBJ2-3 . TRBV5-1 CASSPGLAGGLESDTQYF TGCGCCAGCAGCCCGGGACTAGCGGGGGGGCTTGAGTCAGATACGCAGTATTTT
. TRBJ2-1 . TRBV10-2 CASSEMAAEQFF TGCGCCAGCAGTGAGATGGCCGCTGAGCAGTTCTTC
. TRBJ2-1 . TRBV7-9 CASSLALAGEFDEQFF TGTGCCAGCAGCTTAGCGCTGGCAGGGGAGTTCGATGAGCAGTTCTTC